This T cell receptor beta chain is from a study of T-cell memory formation after mild COVID-19. CDR3 length: 15 amino acids. Looked up from germline, CDR1 is MGHRA and CDR2 is YSYEKL. V dropped 4 bases and J dropped 5 bases, with 14 bases sitting between them. TCRdb itself ran the 5' RACE reads through MiXCR, one entry per CDR3 protein. The profile shows about 270,000 distinct CDR3 sequences, 15% to 20% of them singletons. This clonotype was observed a few times. This chain joins TRBV4-1 and TRBJ2-2; a weak D match, TRBD2 (5 bases). The sequence derives from a man aged 18 to 30 who had mild COVID-19 (a few samples of this study predate the infection). Cell type and time point are not known. The sample comprised PBMCs or a T cell subset sorted from them (not recorded which). The DNA of the CDR3 is TGCGCCAGCAGCCGATTGGACTTCCAAACCGGGGAGCTGTTTTTT. Its protein is CASSRLDFQTGELFF.